This TCR beta chain was documented in a study of OX40 agonist ivuxolimab in advanced cancers. Across the study: Ivuxolimab, which patients received intravenously every 2 weeks, was dosed at 0.01 to 10 mg/kg.

General study findings and limits: Certain nonresponders additionally had low normalized T-cell clonal expansion.

Assay: immunoSEQ multiplex PCR; the TCRdb copy retains only in-frame clones and omits some. The sample lists roughly 80,000 clones, 86% occurring once. About this clone itself: What it binds is not known.

Patients were ruled out by autoimmune disease history or systemic immunosuppression. Germline CDR1 GTSNPN, CDR2 SVGIG (reference sequence). Trimming took 0 bases from V and 6 from J; bases not matched to a gene: 10. The CDR3 has 16 residues. The source was CD4+ or CD8+ T cells sorted from blood, collected in a trial of the OX40 agonist ivuxolimab. The chain uses TRBV30 and TRBJ1-5, with 8 bases that match TRBD1. The clonotype comes from an adult with an advanced solid tumor such as melanoma, head and neck, liver or kidney cancer. This CDR3 reads CAWSVPAGTGIQPQHF. CDR3 sequence (DNA): TGTGCCTGGAGTGTACCGGCGGGGACAGGAATTCAGCCCCAGCATTTT.